This T cell receptor (beta chain) was found in a study of blood T cell repertoires in COVID-19. Study summary: The United States, Italy and Spain supplied acute and convalescent COVID-19 samples.

This CDR3 comprises 13 residues. Germline lookup yields CDR1 MGHDK and CDR2 SYGVNS. Trimming pared 0 bases from V and 7 bases from J, leaving 7 bases between. As originally analysed: Estimates of nucleated cell counts were drawn from the amplification of reference gene primers. TCRdb's table, derived via immunoSEQ multiplex PCR, lists solely in-frame clones and lacks some. From that table come the V and J calls and clone size; the DNA was used to work out D and trimming. This table holds nearly 60,000 clones, approximately 81% found once. This TCR came from a man between 40 and 49 years old with active COVID-19. The sequenced sample was peripheral blood. The V and J genes are TRBV25-1 and TRBJ1-5; no firm D call. This CDR3 reads CASSEYNSQPQHF. In DNA form, the CDR3 reads TGTGCCAGCAGTGAATATAACTCACAGCCCCAGCATTTT. Supplemented by reference TRBV25-1 and TRBJ1-5, the full variable domain reads EADIYQTPRYLVIGTGKKITLECSQTMGHDKMYWYQQDPGMELHLIHYSYGVNSTEKGDLSSESTVSRIRTEHFPLTLESARPSHTSQYLCASSEYNSQPQHFGDGTRLSIL.